These 5 T cell receptor beta chains came from one sample sequenced in a study of T-cell memory formation after mild COVID-19. TCRdb recomputed calls from the 5' RACE reads with MiXCR, one row per CDR3 protein. The sample has fewer than 700,000 distinct CDR3 sequences, over 15% seen once. The source material was PBMCs or a T cell subset sorted from them (not recorded which). These receptors all come from an adult woman who had mild COVID-19 (a few samples of this study predate the infection). Cell type and time point are not known.

The chain combines TRBV3-1 with TRBJ2-1; a weak D match, TRBD1 (7 bases). The germline gives CDR1 LGHDT, CDR2 YNNKEL (reference sequence). The CDR3 totals 17 residues. The germline V and J ends were trimmed by 3 bases and 3 bases, with 18 bases remaining between them. The CDR3 reads CASSHVTQGGLYNEQFF. Here the CDR3 DNA reads TGTGCCAGCAGCCATGTAACTCAGGGGGGCCTCTACAATGAGCAGTTCTTC.

This clonotype has more than one count but fewer than ten. The chain recombines TRBV7-2 with TRBJ2-1; the D is unclear. Germline loops: CDR1 SGHTA, CDR2 FQGNSA. V lost 1 base and J 2 bases, leaving 12 bases between the germline ends. The CDR3 has 16 amino acids. The CDR3 DNA follows: TGTGCCAGCAGCTTAGACAGTCTAGGGCCCTACAATGAGCAGTTCTTC. It translates to CASSLDSLGPYNEQFF.

This clonotype occurred a few times. The gene calls are TRBV24-1 and TRBJ2-1; D gene uncertain. Germline V gene sequence: CDR1 KGHDR, CDR2 SFDVKD. Trimming pared 3 bases from V and 4 bases from J, leaving 15 bases between. The CDR3 length is 16 residues. For the CDR3, the DNA is TGTGCCACCAGTGATGGCCGGACCAGTTGGTACAATGAGCAGTTCTTC. This sequence encodes CATSDGRTSWYNEQFF.

This chain uses TRBV4-1 with TRBJ1-1; TRBD1 might be the D (5 bases). Trimming removed 1 base at V and 9 bases at J, with 15 bases between. This CDR3 is 14 amino acids long. Per germline, CDR1 MGHRA and CDR2 YSYEKL. The CDR3 bases are TGCGCCAGCAGCCAAGTAACGAGGACATCTAAAGCTTTCTTT. It translates to CASSQVTRTSKAFF.

V gene TRBV11-3 combines with J gene TRBJ2-3; weak D call: TRBD1 (5 bases). The CDR3 covers 14 residues. V dropped 1 base and J dropped 8 bases, with 13 bases sitting between them. From germline, CDR1 is SGHNT and CDR2 YENEEA. CDR3 DNA: TGTGCCAGCAGCTTAGTCCAGGGTACCGCTACGCAGTATTTT. The encoded protein is CASSLVQGTATQYF.